What follows is one T cell receptor beta chain and its context. The CDR3 covers 19 residues. Germline V gene lookup returns CDR1 LNHDA and CDR2 SQIVND (reference sequence). Trimming took 6 bases from V and 4 from J, leaving 27 bases between them. This entry belongs to a study of blood T cell repertoires in COVID-19. Study details: The study drew acute and convalescent COVID-19 samples from the United States, Italy and Spain. Sample material is recorded as cDNA or gDNA derived from T cells, B-cell-depleted T cells, or PBMCs.

How the authors handled the data: Counts of nucleated cells, estimated from reference gene primer amplification, were obtained. Repertoires were generated with immunoSEQ multiplex PCR, while TCRdb's copy carries only in-frame clones and drops some. V and J calls plus clone size are reproduced from that table; the DNA served to infer D and trimming. The sample shows approximately 300,000 clones, roughly 90% of them seen only once. The receptor comes from a man aged 30-40 years with acute or convalescent COVID-19. The sequenced material came from peripheral blood. The chain joins TRBV19 to TRBJ1-4; possibly TRBD1 for D (5 bases). DNA for the CDR3: TGTGCCAGTAGCCGCCGGGCTTTCGAGGAGAGGGACTTTAATGAAAAACTGTTTTTT. Residues: CASSRRAFEERDFNEKLFF. The full variable domain, with the rest looked up from reference TRBV19 and TRBJ1-4, is DGGITQSPKYLFRKEGQNVTLSCEQNLNHDAMYWYRQDPGQGLRLIYYSQIVNDFQKGDIAEGYSVSREKKESFPLTVTSAQKNPTAFYLCASSRRAFEERDFNEKLFFGSGTQLSVL.